Sequencing of this T cell receptor (beta chain) was carried out in a study of human T cells and chemical hapten exposure (dated by TCRdb to 2020 to 2023). As for the study more broadly: For sensitization, 2% DPC in acetone was applied to a 2 cm by 2 cm area of upper inner arm skin. The study tracked peripheral blood TCR repertoire changes in vivo during primary and secondary sensitization to the hapten diphenylcyclopropenone (DPC) in alopecia patients. The patient cohort, mostly female, included alopecia areata with under or over 50% scalp involvement, alopecia totalis and alopecia universalis. Patch testing was performed on the upper back with Finn chambers containing 0.01% DPC, and the patch tests were scored after 6 days according to International Contact Dermatitis Research Group standards. Blood was sampled from patients pre-sensitization (week 0) and at 2, 6 and about 24 weeks after DPC sensitization. Libraries were combined into a pool for sequencing, and differences in TCR yield between samples came mainly from small differences in library volumes within the pool. Blood for TCR sequencing was provided by twenty-nine alopecia patients at one to four time points (pre-sensitization, 2, 6 and 24 weeks). Throughout the study period of 20 to 30 weeks, patients also received therapeutic DPC doses to the scalp every week.

The meaning of the sample's time point label: patch test 2, 6 weeks after DPC sensitization. The sample's treatment or condition label, decoded: therapeutic diphenylcyclopropenone sensitization with weekly scalp DPC. At each patch-test visit, blood was drawn before the patch test was applied. Patients were considered eligible if aged 18 to 70, diagnosed with alopecia and deemed suitable for DPC therapy, and patients were excluded if pregnant. Total RNA was extracted from unfractionated whole blood collected in Tempus Blood RNA tubes. This clonotype was recorded at least ten times. The antigen it binds to is not known. The record has no base qualities; no much larger clone is one base away. Beyond this particular receptor, the publication reports: No change with DPC sensitization was found in the number of TCRs above 1 in 1000 frequency, and no evidence of global repertoire structure alterations was found. Repeated subsampling changed both the strength of the expansion versus patch-test correlation and the threshold at which that correlation became significant. All patients had alopecia, a presumed autoimmune disease, so their immune response might differ from that of healthy individuals. Compared with pre-sensitization or healthy control sets, expanded TCRs formed significantly more large CDR3 similarity clusters, which is consistent with antigen-driven responses. A positive correlation was found between the number of PT1 expanded TCRs and patch test score, with significance reached at thresholds 8, 16 and 32 but not 4.

To prepare the library, RACE was applied. Reads for this sample came from a NextSeq 500. During library preparation, unique molecular identifiers were attached to individual cDNA molecules so that TCRs could be counted quantitatively and reproducibly. From each blood RNA sample, both TCR alpha and TCR beta chains were sequenced. The study's processing was this. The median number of TCRs per sample was 90,000 to 100,000, ranging from roughly 20,000 to 700,000. V, J and CDR3 annotation of the TCR reads was carried out using the Decombinator software suite. To make PS versus PT1 abundance plots, every sample was subsampled to the same number of TCRs (28,000). Expanded TCRs were defined as absent before sensitization and observed at least eight times at the 2-week time point. Through fastp at Q25 and MiXCR, TCRdb rebuilt clones from the public reads, retaining in-frame beta chains. A single entry per CDR3 protein holds the most common genes and DNA from its merged rows. The V and J calls follow TCRdb's processing rather than the paper's. The sample contains approximately 120,000 distinct CDR3 sequences, about a tenth of them found a single time. Together, the top ten hold around 3.1% of the sample.

Sample: whole blood, taken in connection with sensitization to the hapten diphenylcyclopropenone (DPC). The receptor comes from a woman aged 40 to 50 with alopecia areata. Some clones in this sample may be carry-over from other donors' samples.

The CDR3 corresponds to CASSLVAGQAKNIQYF. The DNA sequence is TGTGCCAGCAGCTTAGTAGCGGGACAGGCCAAAAACATTCAGTACTTC. Rearrangement joined TRBV7-9 to TRBJ2-4; TRBD2 is possibly the D segment (8 matching bases). The germline ends are 11 bases apart after V is trimmed by 1 base and J by 1 base. Sequences SEHNR (CDR1) and FQNEAQ (CDR2) are obtained from the germline V gene (reference sequence). Taken from cysteine to phenylalanine, the CDR3 has 16 residues. CDR3 DNA is the only sequence kept; it has 48 bases, read in frame from the first base. Reference TRBV7-9 and TRBJ2-4 genes cover what lies past the CDR3, so the full variable domain is DTGVSQNPRHKITKRGQNVTFRCDPISEHNRLYWYRQTLGQGPEFLTYFQNEAQLEKSRLLSDRFSAERPKGSFSTLEIQRTEQGDSAMYLCASSLVAGQAKNIQYFGAGTRLSVL.